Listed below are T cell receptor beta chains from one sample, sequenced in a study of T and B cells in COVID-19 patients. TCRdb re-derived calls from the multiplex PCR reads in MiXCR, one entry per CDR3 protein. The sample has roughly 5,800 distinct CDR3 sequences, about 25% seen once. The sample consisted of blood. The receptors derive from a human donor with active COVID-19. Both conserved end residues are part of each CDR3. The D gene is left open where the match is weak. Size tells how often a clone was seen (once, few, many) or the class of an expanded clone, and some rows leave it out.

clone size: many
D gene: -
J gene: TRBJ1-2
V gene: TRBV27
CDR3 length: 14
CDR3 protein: CASSSNSAGAGYTF
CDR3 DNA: TGTGCCAGCAGTTCCAACTCGGCAGGCGCGGGCTACACCTTC

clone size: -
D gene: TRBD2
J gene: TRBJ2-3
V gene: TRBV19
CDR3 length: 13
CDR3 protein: CASSGTSGDTQYF
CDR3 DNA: TGTGCCAGTAGTGGGACTAGCGGAGATACGCAGTATTTT

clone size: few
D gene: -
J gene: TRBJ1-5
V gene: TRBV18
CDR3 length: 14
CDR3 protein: CASSRGTAREPQHF
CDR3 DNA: TGTGCCAGCTCACGGGGAACAGCTAGGGAGCCCCAGCATTTT

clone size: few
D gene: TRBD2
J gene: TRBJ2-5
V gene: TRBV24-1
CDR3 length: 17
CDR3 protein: CATSDSGLAGGRETQYF
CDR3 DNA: TGTGCCACCAGTGATTCTGGACTAGCGGGGGGTCGGGAGACCCAGTACTTC

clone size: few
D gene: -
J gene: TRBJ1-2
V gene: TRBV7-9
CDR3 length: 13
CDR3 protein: CASSLASNYGYTF
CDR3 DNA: TGTGCCAGCAGCTTAGCTTCGAACTATGGCTACACCTTC

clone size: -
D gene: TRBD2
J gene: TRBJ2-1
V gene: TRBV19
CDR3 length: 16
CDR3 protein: CASSAGTSGSYNEQFF
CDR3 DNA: TGTGCCAGTAGTGCGGGGACTAGCGGATCCTACAATGAGCAGTTCTTC

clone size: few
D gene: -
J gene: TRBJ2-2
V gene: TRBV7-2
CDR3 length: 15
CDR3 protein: CASSPPRGGTGELFF
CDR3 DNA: TGTGCCAGCAGCCCCCCCAGGGGTGGGACCGGGGAGCTGTTTTTT

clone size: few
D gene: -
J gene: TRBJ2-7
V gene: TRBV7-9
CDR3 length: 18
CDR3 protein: CASSKGPRGGATSYEQYF
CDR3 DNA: TGTGCCAGCAGCAAGGGCCCGAGGGGCGGGGCAACCTCCTACGAGCAGTACTTC

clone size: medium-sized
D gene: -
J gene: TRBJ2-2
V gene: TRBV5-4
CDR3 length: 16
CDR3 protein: CASSSLSGLNTGELFF
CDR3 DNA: TGTGCCAGCAGCTCCCTCTCTGGACTCAACACCGGGGAGCTGTTTTTT

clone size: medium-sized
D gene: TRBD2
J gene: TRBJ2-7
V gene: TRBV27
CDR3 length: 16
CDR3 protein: CASSFGTSGSSYEQYF
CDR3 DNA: TGTGCCAGCAGTTTCGGGACTAGCGGGAGCTCCTACGAGCAGTACTTC

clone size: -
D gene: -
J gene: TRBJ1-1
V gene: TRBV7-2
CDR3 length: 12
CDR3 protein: CASSPAGREAFF
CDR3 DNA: TGTGCCAGCAGCCCGGCGGGGCGAGAAGCTTTCTTT

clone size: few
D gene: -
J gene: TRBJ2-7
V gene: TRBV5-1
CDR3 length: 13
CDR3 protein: CASSLGGYREQYF
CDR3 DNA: TGTGCCAGCAGCTTGGGCGGTTACCGCGAGCAGTACTTC

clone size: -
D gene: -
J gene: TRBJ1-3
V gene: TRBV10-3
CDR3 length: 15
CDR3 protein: CAISESRSSGNTIYF
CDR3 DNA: TGTGCCATCAGTGAGTCCCGGAGCTCTGGAAACACCATATATTTT

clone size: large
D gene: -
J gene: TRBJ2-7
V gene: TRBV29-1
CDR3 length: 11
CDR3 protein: CSVGAGYEQYF
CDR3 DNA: TGCAGCGTTGGCGCCGGCTACGAGCAGTACTTC

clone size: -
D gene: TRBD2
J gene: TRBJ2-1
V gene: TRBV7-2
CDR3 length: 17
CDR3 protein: CASSLAISGGLYNEQFF
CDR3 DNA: TGTGCCAGCAGCTTAGCGATTAGCGGGGGCCTATACAATGAGCAGTTCTTC

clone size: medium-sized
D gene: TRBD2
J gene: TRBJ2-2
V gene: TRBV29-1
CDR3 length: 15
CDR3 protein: CSVGWRGGNTGELFF
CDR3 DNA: TGCAGCGTTGGTTGGCGGGGGGGGAACACCGGGGAGCTGTTTTTT

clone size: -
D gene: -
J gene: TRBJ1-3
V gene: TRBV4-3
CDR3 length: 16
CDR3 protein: CASSQDRGRRGNTIYF
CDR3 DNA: TGCGCCAGCAGCCAAGATCGGGGGCGGAGAGGAAACACCATATATTTT

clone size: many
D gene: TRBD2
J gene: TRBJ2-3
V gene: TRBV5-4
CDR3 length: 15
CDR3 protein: CASSPWGGGTDTQYF
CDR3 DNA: TGTGCCAGCAGCCCCTGGGGGGGGGGAACAGATACGCAGTATTTT

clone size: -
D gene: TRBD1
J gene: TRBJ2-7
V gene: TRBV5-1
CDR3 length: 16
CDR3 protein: CASSLDGTGVSYEQYF
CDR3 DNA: TGCGCCAGCAGCTTGGATGGGACAGGGGTCTCCTACGAGCAGTACTTC

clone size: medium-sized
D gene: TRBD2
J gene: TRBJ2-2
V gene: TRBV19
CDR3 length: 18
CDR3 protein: CASSIIPGLAGFTGELFF
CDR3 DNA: TGTGCCAGTAGTATCATTCCGGGACTAGCGGGTTTCACCGGGGAGCTGTTTTTT

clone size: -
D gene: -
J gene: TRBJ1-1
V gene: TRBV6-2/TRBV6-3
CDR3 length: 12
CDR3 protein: CASSYSNVPAFF
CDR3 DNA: TGTGCCAGCAGTTACTCGAACGTCCCAGCTTTCTTT

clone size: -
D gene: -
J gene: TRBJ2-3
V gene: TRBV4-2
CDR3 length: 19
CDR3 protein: CASSQDYPASATSTDTQYF
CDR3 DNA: TGTGCCAGCAGCCAAGATTATCCCGCTAGCGCGACTAGCACAGATACGCAGTATTTT

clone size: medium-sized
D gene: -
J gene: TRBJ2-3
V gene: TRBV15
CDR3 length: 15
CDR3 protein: CATGITNLRTDTQYF
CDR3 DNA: TGTGCCACCGGTATAACTAACCTCCGCACAGATACGCAGTATTTT